Listed below are T cell receptor beta chains from one sample, sequenced in a study of T cell responses to AZD1222 COVID-19 vaccine. Measured with immunoSEQ multiplex PCR; TCRdb has only the in-frame clones, and not every one. There are 200,000 to 250,000 clones in the sample; about 94% occur only once, and approximately 1.5% lies in the top ten. Sample: peripheral blood, taken 28 days after the second dose of the MenACWY control vaccine. These TCRs come from an adult who received the MenACWY meningococcal vaccine as a control. CDR3s include the opening cysteine and the closing phenylalanine or tryptophan. A D gene is named only where the DNA matches it firmly. Some rows have no size entry. The others give once, few or many, or a class for an expanded clone.

d_gene,len,abundance,j_gene,v_gene,CDR3aa,CDR3nt
TRBD2,18,once,TRBJ2-1,TRBV7-9,CASSSGTSEMGRYNEQFF,TGTGCCAGCAGCTCCGGGACTAGCGAGATGGGACGCTACAATGAGCAGTTCTTC
-,14,-,TRBJ2-2,TRBV28,CATGLNLNTGELFF,TGTGCCACCGGACTGAACCTGAACACCGGGGAGCTGTTTTTT
-,15,-,TRBJ2-1,TRBV5-1,CASSFNRGGSHEQFF,TGCGCCAGCAGCTTTAACAGGGGAGGATCTCATGAGCAGTTCTTC
TRBD2,16,-,TRBJ2-3,TRBV9,CASSRGLAGVSDTQYF,TGTGCCAGCAGTCGCGGACTAGCGGGAGTTTCAGATACGCAGTATTTT
-,13,once,TRBJ2-7,TRBV6-5,CASSYGDSYEQYF,TGTGCCAGCAGTTACGGGGATTCCTACGAGCAGTACTTC
-,13,-,TRBJ2-3,TRBV9,CASSVGGVDTQYF,TGTGCCAGCAGCGTAGGGGGGGTAGATACGCAGTATTTT
-,14,-,TRBJ1-5,TRBV10-3,CAISEPPSDQPQHF,TGTGCCATCAGTGAACCTCCCTCAGATCAGCCCCAGCATTTT
-,13,-,TRBJ2-3,TRBV9,CASSVGPTDTQYF,TGTGCCAGCAGCGTAGGGCCCACAGATACGCAGTATTTT
-,13,-,TRBJ2-3,TRBV30,CATGGAGTDTQYF,TGTGCCACTGGAGGGGCCGGCACAGATACGCAGTATTTT
-,13,-,TRBJ1-3,TRBV5-5,CASSLYSGNTIYF,TGTGCCAGCAGCTTGTACTCTGGAAACACCATATATTTT
-,13,-,TRBJ2-1,TRBV9,CASSVDLVGEQFF,TGTGCCAGCAGCGTAGATTTGGTAGGTGAGCAGTTCTTC
-,13,once,TRBJ1-4,TRBV23-1,CASSLGADEKLFF,TGCGCCAGCAGTCTTGGGGCAGATGAAAAACTGTTTTTT
-,12,-,TRBJ2-7,TRBV23-1,CASSQSSYEQYF,TGCGCCAGCAGTCAATCCTCCTACGAGCAGTACTTC
TRBD1,16,-,TRBJ1-2,TRBV7-9,CASSPPGAQGANGYTF,TGTGCCAGCAGCCCCCCAGGCGCACAGGGGGCAAATGGCTACACCTTC
TRBD2,15,-,TRBJ2-1,TRBV19,CASSLAGVAYNEQFF,TGTGCCAGTAGTTTAGCGGGAGTAGCCTACAATGAGCAGTTCTTC
TRBD1,16,-,TRBJ2-7,TRBV28,CASSKARDSNAHEQYF,TGTGCCAGCAGCAAAGCCCGGGACAGTAACGCACACGAGCAGTACTTC
TRBD1,17,-,TRBJ1-1,TRBV7-2,CASSLEFRNRGNTEAFF,TGTGCCAGCAGCTTAGAGTTTAGGAACAGGGGGAACACTGAAGCTTTCTTT
-,13,once,TRBJ1-2,TRBV7-2,CASSLVGGLGYTF,TGTGCCAGCAGCTTAGTTGGGGGGCTCGGCTACACCTTC
TRBD1,16,-,TRBJ1-3,TRBV19,CASSSRTGGKGNTIYF,TGTGCCAGTAGTTCCAGGACAGGGGGCAAAGGAAACACCATATATTTT
-,12,-,TRBJ2-7,TRBV11-2,CASSPQGSEQYF,TGTGCCAGCAGCCCGCAGGGTAGCGAGCAGTACTTC
-,13,-,TRBJ1-6,TRBV3-1/TRBV3-2,CASSQDAGGLLHF,TGTGCCAGCAGCCAAGATGCGGGAGGTCTCCTCCACTTT
-,14,-,TRBJ2-5,TRBV9,CASSRTEFQETQYF,TGTGCCAGCAGCCGGACAGAGTTCCAAGAGACCCAGTACTTC
-,14,-,TRBJ1-1,TRBV5-5,CASSRGDENTEAFF,TGTGCCAGCAGCCGGGGGGATGAGAACACTGAAGCTTTCTTT
TRBD2,15,-,TRBJ2-5,TRBV7-8,CASSLGGSGYETQYF,TGTGCCAGCAGCTTAGGGGGTAGCGGGTACGAGACCCAGTACTTC
-,15,-,TRBJ2-1,TRBV6-2/TRBV6-3,CASSLRGGSYNEQFF,TGTGCCAGCAGTTTAAGAGGGGGTTCCTACAATGAGCAGTTCTTC
-,16,-,TRBJ1-5,TRBV28,CASSSPDTEAGEPQHF,TGTGCCAGCAGCAGCCCTGACACGGAAGCGGGAGAGCCCCAGCATTTT
-,16,-,TRBJ2-7,TRBV15,CATSSVGTHISYEQYF,TGTGCCACCAGCAGCGTAGGAACTCACATCTCCTACGAGCAGTACTTC
-,16,-,TRBJ1-5,TRBV10-3,CAISDQGGRDNQPQHF,TGTGCCATCAGTGATCAGGGAGGACGCGACAATCAGCCCCAGCATTTT
TRBD1,15,-,TRBJ1-5,TRBV19,CASGAGTGGSQPQHF,TGTGCCAGCGGCGCCGGGACAGGGGGCAGTCAGCCCCAGCATTTT
TRBD1,14,-,TRBJ1-5,TRBV19,CASRPGQGSQPQHF,TGTGCCAGTAGACCCGGACAGGGAAGTCAGCCCCAGCATTTT
-,13,-,TRBJ2-5,TRBV2,CASVGRGTETQYF,TGTGCCAGCGTGGGCAGGGGAACAGAGACCCAGTACTTC
-,15,medium-sized,TRBJ2-1,TRBV5-4,CASSLDQSSYNEQFF,TGTGCCAGCAGCTTGGATCAGAGCTCCTACAATGAGCAGTTCTTC
TRBD2,15,-,TRBJ2-5,TRBV4-1,CASSRVAGGQETQYF,TGCGCCAGCAGCCGAGTAGCGGGGGGGCAAGAGACCCAGTACTTC
-,17,-,TRBJ1-3,TRBV4-3,CASSQDITGSSGNTIYF,TGCGCCAGCAGCCAGGATATTACAGGGAGCTCTGGAAACACCATATATTTT
-,15,-,TRBJ1-1,TRBV28,CASSLIGTMNTEAFF,TGTGCCAGCAGTTTGATCGGGACAATGAACACTGAAGCTTTCTTT
-,19,-,TRBJ1-2,TRBV7-2,CASSLIGGKQIGVSYGYTF,TGTGCCAGCAGCTTAATAGGGGGGAAACAGATTGGGGTTAGCTATGGCTACACCTTC
TRBD1,13,-,TRBJ1-2,TRBV30,CAGERQGTLGYTF,TGTGCCGGCGAGCGACAGGGGACCCTTGGCTACACCTTC
TRBD2,20,-,TRBJ2-2,TRBV4-3,CASSQDIALEVAGGSGELFF,TGCGCCAGCAGCCAAGATATCGCCCTTGAGGTAGCGGGGGGGTCCGGGGAGCTGTTTTTT
-,15,-,TRBJ1-1,TRBV19,CASSPLRGPNTEAFF,TGTGCCAGTAGTCCACTACGGGGGCCGAACACTGAAGCTTTCTTT
-,16,-,TRBJ1-6,TRBV6-5,CASSYGSAGRNSPLHF,TGTGCCAGCAGTTACGGTAGTGCAGGGCGGAATTCACCCCTCCACTTT
TRBD2,16,once,TRBJ2-7,TRBV7-2,CASSLGPGTSFYEQYF,TGTGCCAGCAGCTTGGGGCCTGGGACTAGCTTCTACGAGCAGTACTTC